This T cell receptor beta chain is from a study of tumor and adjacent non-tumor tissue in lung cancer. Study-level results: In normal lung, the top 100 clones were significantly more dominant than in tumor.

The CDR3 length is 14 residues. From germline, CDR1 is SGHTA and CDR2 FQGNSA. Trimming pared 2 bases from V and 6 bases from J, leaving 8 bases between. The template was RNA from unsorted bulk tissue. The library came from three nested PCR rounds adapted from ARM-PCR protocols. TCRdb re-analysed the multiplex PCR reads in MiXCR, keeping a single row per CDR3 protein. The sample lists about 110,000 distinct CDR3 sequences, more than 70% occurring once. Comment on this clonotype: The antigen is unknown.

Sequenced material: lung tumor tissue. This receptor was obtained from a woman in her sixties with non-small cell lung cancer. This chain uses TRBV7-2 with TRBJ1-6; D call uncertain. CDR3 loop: CASSLNSLNSPLHF. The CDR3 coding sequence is TGTGCCAGCAGCTTAAACTCCCTTAATTCACCCCTCCACTTT.